This T cell receptor (beta chain) is from a study of T cell changes during pregnancy in multiple sclerosis. V shed 6 bases and J 1 base; nucleotides not matched to a gene: 7. The CDR3 sequence is 15 residues long. Germline CDR1 is SGHTA and CDR2 is FQGTGA. TCRdb's copy holds only in-frame clones and misses some; the assay was immunoSEQ multiplex PCR. The profile shows roughly 43,000 clones, about 92% of them singletons. This sample comprised CD4+ T cells from peripheral blood mononuclear cells, obtained in the third trimester of pregnancy. The rearrangement joins TRBV7-3 to TRBJ2-3; TRBD2 matches at 7 bases. This sequence was found in a female donor with multiple sclerosis, enrolled in a pregnancy study. CDR3 amino acids: CASRRGRGGTDTQYF. As DNA, the CDR3 is TGTGCCAGCAGGCGCGGGAGAGGCGGCACAGATACGCAGTATTTT.